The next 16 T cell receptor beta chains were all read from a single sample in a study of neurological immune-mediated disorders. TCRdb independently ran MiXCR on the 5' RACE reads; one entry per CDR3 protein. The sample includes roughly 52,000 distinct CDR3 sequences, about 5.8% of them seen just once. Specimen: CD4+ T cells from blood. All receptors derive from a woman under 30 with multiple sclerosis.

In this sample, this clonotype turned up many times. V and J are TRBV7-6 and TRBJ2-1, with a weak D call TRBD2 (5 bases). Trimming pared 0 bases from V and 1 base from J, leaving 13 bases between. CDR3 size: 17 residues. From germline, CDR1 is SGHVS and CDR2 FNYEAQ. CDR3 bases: TGTGCCAGCAGCTTAGCCGTGCACCGAGGGTCCTACAATGAGCAGTTCTTC. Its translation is CASSLAVHRGSYNEQFF.

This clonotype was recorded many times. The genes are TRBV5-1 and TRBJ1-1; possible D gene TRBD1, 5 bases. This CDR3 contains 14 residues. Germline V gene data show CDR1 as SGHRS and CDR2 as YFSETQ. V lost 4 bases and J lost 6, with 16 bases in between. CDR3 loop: CASSPQGVGSEAFF. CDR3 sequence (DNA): TGCGCCAGCAGCCCGCAGGGCGTTGGCTCTGAAGCTTTCTTT.

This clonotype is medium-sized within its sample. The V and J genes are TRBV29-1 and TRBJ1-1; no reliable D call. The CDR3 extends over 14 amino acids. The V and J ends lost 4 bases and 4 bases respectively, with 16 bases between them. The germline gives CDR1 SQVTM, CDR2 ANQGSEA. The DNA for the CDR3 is TGCAGCGTTGCCCTACCTGAACGTAGCACTGAAGCTTTCTTT. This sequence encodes CSVALPERSTEAFF.

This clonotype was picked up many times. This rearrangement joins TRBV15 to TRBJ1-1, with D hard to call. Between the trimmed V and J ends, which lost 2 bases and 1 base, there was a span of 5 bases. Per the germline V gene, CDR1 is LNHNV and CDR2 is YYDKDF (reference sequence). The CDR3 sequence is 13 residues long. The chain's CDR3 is CATSRLSNTEAFF. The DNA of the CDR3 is TGTGCCACCAGCAGACTATCGAACACTGAAGCTTTCTTT. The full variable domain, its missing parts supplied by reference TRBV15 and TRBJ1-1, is DAMVIQNPRYQVTQFGKPVTLSCSQTLNHNVMYWYQQKSSQAPKLLFHYYDKDFNNEADTPDNFQSRRPNTSFCFLDIRSPGLGDTAMYLCATSRLSNTEAFFGQGTRLTVV.

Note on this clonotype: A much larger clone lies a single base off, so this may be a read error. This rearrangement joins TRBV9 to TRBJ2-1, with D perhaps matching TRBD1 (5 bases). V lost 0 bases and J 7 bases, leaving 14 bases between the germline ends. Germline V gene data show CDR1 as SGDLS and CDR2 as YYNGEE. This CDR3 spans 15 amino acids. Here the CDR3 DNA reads TGTGCCAGCAGCGTAGTGCCGACAGTGGGTAATGAGCAGTTCTTC. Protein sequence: CASSVVPTVGNEQFF.

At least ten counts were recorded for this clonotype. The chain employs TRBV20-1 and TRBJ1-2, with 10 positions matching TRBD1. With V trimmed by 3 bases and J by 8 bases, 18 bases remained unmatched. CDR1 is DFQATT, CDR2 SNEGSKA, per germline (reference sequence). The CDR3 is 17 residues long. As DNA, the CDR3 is TGCAGTGCTAGGTCGTCCCCGGCGGGGACAGGGGTTTACGGCTACACCTTC. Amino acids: CSARSSPAGTGVYGYTF.

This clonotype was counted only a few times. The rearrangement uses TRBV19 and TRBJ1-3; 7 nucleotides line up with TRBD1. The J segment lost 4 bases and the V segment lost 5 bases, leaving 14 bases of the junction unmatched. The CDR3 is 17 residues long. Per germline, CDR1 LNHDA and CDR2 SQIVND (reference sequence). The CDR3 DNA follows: TGTGCCAGTAGTCTCTACTCCGGGACAGTCGACGGAAACACCATATATTTT. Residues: CASSLYSGTVDGNTIYF.

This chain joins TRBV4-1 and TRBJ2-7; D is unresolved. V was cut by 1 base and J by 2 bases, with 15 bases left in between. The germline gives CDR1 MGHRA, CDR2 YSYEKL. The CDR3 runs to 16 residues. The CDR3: CASSQGWLSPAYEQYF. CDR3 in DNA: TGCGCCAGCAGCCAAGGTTGGCTATCTCCGGCCTACGAGCAGTACTTC.

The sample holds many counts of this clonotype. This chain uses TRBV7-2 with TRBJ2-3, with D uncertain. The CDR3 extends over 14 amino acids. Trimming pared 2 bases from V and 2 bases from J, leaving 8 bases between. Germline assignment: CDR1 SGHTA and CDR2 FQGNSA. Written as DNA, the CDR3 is TGTGCCAGCAGCTTACAACGGAACACAGATACGCAGTATTTT. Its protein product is CASSLQRNTDTQYF.

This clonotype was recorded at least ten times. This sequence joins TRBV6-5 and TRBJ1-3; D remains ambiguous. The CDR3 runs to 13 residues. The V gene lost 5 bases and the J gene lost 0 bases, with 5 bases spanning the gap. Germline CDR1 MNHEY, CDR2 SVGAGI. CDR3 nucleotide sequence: TGTGCCAGCAGTATGACCTCTGGAAACACCATATATTTT. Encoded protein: CASSMTSGNTIYF.

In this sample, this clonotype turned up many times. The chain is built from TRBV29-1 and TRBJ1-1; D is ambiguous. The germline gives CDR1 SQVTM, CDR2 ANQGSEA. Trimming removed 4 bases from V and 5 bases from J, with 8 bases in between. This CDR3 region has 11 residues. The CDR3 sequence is CSVVSRTEAFF. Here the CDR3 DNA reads TGCAGCGTTGTATCTCGGACTGAAGCTTTCTTT.

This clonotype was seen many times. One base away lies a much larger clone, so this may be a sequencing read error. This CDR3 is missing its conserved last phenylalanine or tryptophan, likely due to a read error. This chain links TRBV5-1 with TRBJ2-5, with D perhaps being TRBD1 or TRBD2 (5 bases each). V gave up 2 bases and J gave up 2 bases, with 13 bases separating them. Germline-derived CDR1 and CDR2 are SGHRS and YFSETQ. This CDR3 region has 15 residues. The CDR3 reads CASSFEGSPQETQYC. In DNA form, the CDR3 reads TGCGCCAGCAGCTTCGAGGGGTCCCCTCAAGAGACCCAGTACTGC.

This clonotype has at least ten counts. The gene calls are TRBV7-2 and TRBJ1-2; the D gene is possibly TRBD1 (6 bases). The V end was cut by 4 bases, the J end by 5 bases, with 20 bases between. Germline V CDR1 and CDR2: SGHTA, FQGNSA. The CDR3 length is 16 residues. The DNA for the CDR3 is TGTGCCAGCAGCTCAGTAGTTCAGGGGATCCGGTATGGCTACACCTTC. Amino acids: CASSSVVQGIRYGYTF.

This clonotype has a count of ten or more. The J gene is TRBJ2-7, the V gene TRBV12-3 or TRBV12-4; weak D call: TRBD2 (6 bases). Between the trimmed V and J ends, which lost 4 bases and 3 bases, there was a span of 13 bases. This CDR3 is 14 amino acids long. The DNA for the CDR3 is TGTGCCAGCAGTTCCTGGGACTGTTTCTACGAGCAGTACGTC. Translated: CASSSWDCFYEQYV.

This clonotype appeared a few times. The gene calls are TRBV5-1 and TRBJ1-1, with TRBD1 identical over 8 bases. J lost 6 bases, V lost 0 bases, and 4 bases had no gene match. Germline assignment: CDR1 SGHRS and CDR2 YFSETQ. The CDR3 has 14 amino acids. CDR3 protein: CASSLVGQGPEAFF. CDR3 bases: TGCGCCAGCAGCTTGGTCGGACAGGGACCTGAAGCTTTCTTT. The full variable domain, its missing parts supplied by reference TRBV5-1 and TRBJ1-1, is KAGVTQTPRYLIKTRGQQVTLSCSPISGHRSVSWYQQTPGQGLQFLFEYFSETQRNKGNFPGRFSGRQFSNSRSEMNVSTLELGDSALYLCASSLVGQGPEAFFGQGTRLTVV.

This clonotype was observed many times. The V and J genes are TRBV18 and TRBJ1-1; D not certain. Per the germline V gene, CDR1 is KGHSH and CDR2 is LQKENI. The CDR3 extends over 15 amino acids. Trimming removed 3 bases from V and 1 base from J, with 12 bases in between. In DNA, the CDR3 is TGTGCCAGCTCACCTCTTCCGACGGGGAACACTGAAGCTTTCTTT. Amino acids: CASSPLPTGNTEAFF. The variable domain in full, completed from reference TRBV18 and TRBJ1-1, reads NAGVMQNPRHLVRRRGQEARLRCSPMKGHSHVYWYRQLPEEGLKFMVYLQKENIIDESGMPKERFSAEFPKEGPSILRIQQVVRGDSAAYFCASSPLPTGNTEAFFGQGTRLTVV.